This T cell receptor (beta chain) was observed in a study of OX40 agonist ivuxolimab in advanced cancers. The study, taken as a whole, reports: It was also the case that some nonresponders had low normalized T-cell clonal expansion. Circulating CD4+ and CD8+ T cells showed clonal expansion by week 6 at 0.1 to 3.0 mg/kg. Relative to CD4+ cells, CD8+ T cells on average had more expanded clones.

Comment on this clone: Its antigen is as yet unknown.

Method: immunoSEQ multiplex PCR; TCRdb's copy keeps in-frame clones and lacks some. The table shows 48,000 or so clones, with 85% to 90% occurring only once. Germline values: CDR1 SNHLY, CDR2 FYNNEI. V was trimmed by 7 bases and J by 5 bases, leaving 14 bases between them. The CDR3 runs to 14 residues. Patients with autoimmune history or systemic immunosuppression were excluded. The rearrangement links TRBV2 to TRBJ1-4; D not resolved. This clonotype was obtained from an adult with an advanced solid tumor such as melanoma, head and neck, liver or kidney cancer. Material: CD4+ or CD8+ T cells sorted from blood, obtained in a trial of the OX40 agonist ivuxolimab. CDR3 sequence reads: CASTAGDLNEKLFF. CDR3 DNA sequence: TGTGCCAGCACCGCCGGTGACCTCAATGAAAAACTGTTTTTT.